This TCR beta chain was sequenced in a study of T cell clones after liver transplantation. Overall study: Third-party-reactive TCRbeta sequences from pre-transplant mixed lymphocyte reactions served as antigen-independent comparators. Three of the eight recipients were HCV-positive; the rest had non-autoimmune, non-viral transplant indications.

Comments on this clone: What it recognizes is unknown. At one end, the junction sequence differs from germline, possibly due to a read error.

Whole-study findings and limits: A larger donor-reactive than third-party decline suggested partial antigen-specific deletion.

Clones were read by immunoSEQ multiplex PCR, and TCRdb kept only the in-frame ones, dropping some. Counted here are 45,000 to 55,000 clones, less than 85% occurring once; the ten biggest clones make up about 8.1%. Per germline, CDR1 SQVTM and CDR2 ANQGSEA. The CDR3 is made up of 12 amino acids. The chain joins TRBV29-1 to TRBJ2-3; D gene uncertain. The input for sequencing was CD4+ T cells from blood, taken before liver transplant. The TCR originated in a human donor who received a liver transplant. The CDR3 DNA reads TGCAGCGTTGAAATAATGGGCTCAAGAACCGATTTT. Encoded protein: CSVEIMGSRTDF.